This is a list of T cell receptor beta chains from one sample in a study of CD8 T cells in ankylosing spondylitis. TCRdb used MiXCR to reprocess the 5' RACE reads, holding one entry per CDR3 protein. Of 400,000 or so distinct CDR3 sequences listed, about 24% are singletons. The specimen was blood, either unsorted or a sorted T cell fraction (not recorded which). Receptor source: a male donor with ankylosing spondylitis. CDR3s leave out the opening cysteine and the closing phenylalanine or tryptophan. The order of the fields is V gene, CDR3 length, J gene, CDR3 protein.

v_gene: TRBV6-1; len: 12; j_gene: TRBJ2-2; CDR3aa: ASRQGADTGELF
v_gene: TRBV20-1; len: 12; j_gene: TRBJ2-7; CDR3aa: SATTSGSSYEQY
v_gene: TRBV5-1; len: 11; j_gene: TRBJ2-4; CDR3aa: ASSLNRGNIQY
v_gene: TRBV5-1; len: 12; j_gene: TRBJ1-1; CDR3aa: ASSLAERETEAF
v_gene: TRBV29-1; len: 12; j_gene: TRBJ2-1; CDR3aa: SLTSGRGGDEQF
v_gene: TRBV18; len: 13; j_gene: TRBJ2-5; CDR3aa: ASSPTGAPQETQY
v_gene: TRBV13; len: 13; j_gene: TRBJ2-3; CDR3aa: ASSHPTTRADTQY
v_gene: TRBV7-2; len: 13; j_gene: TRBJ2-3; CDR3aa: ASSLVHGSTDTQY
v_gene: TRBV24-1; len: 14; j_gene: TRBJ2-1; CDR3aa: ATSDLLTGSLHEQF
v_gene: TRBV11-3; len: 12; j_gene: TRBJ1-1; CDR3aa: ASSLNSLNTEAF
v_gene: TRBV5-1; len: 12; j_gene: TRBJ2-5; CDR3aa: ASSLDGGRGTQY
v_gene: TRBV7-9; len: 13; j_gene: TRBJ2-3; CDR3aa: ASSLYLASTDTQY
v_gene: TRBV9; len: 12; j_gene: TRBJ2-3; CDR3aa: ASSVEDRTDTQY
v_gene: TRBV10-3; len: 12; j_gene: TRBJ1-2; CDR3aa: AIGGRAANYGYT
v_gene: TRBV15; len: 15; j_gene: TRBJ1-5; CDR3aa: ATSITLGRVSNQPQH
v_gene: TRBV29-1; len: 11; j_gene: TRBJ2-1; CDR3aa: SVRQRLNNEQF
v_gene: TRBV24-1; len: 13; j_gene: TRBJ2-5; CDR3aa: ATSDNTGIQETQY
v_gene: TRBV5-1; len: 12; j_gene: TRBJ1-1; CDR3aa: ASSLGGRNTEAF
v_gene: TRBV20-1; len: 13; j_gene: TRBJ2-5; CDR3aa: SAIPGGQMLETQY
v_gene: TRBV20-1; len: 11; j_gene: TRBJ1-2; CDR3aa: SASDESVGVNT
v_gene: TRBV24-1; len: 11; j_gene: TRBJ2-5; CDR3aa: ATGMGSQETQY
v_gene: TRBV5-1; len: 14; j_gene: TRBJ2-4; CDR3aa: ASSLDTGVVKNIQY
v_gene: TRBV9; len: 13; j_gene: TRBJ2-2; CDR3aa: ASSTGVGGTGELF
v_gene: TRBV7-8; len: 13; j_gene: TRBJ1-1; CDR3aa: ASSLGSQGWTEAF
v_gene: TRBV3-1; len: 13; j_gene: TRBJ2-7; CDR3aa: ASTSGGNRGYEQY
v_gene: TRBV20-1; len: 12; j_gene: TRBJ2-7; CDR3aa: SATTSGMSYEQY
v_gene: TRBV9; len: 14; j_gene: TRBJ2-1; CDR3aa: ASSVGTAPLGNEQF
v_gene: TRBV7-6; len: 13; j_gene: TRBJ1-1; CDR3aa: ASSLQGAFDTEAF
v_gene: TRBV20-1; len: 13; j_gene: TRBJ1-4; CDR3aa: SAREGPLTNEKLF
v_gene: TRBV7-6; len: 9; j_gene: TRBJ1-1; CDR3aa: ASSTGLAAF
v_gene: TRBV12-3/TRBV12-4; len: 17; j_gene: TRBJ2-2; CDR3aa: ASSYLVGTSGRFVGELF
v_gene: TRBV11-2; len: 12; j_gene: TRBJ1-1; CDR3aa: ASRRAVMNTEAF
v_gene: TRBV29-1; len: 12; j_gene: TRBJ2-3; CDR3aa: SVEGPLGADTQY
v_gene: TRBV15; len: 12; j_gene: TRBJ2-7; CDR3aa: ATSRDLARDEQY
v_gene: TRBV18; len: 13; j_gene: TRBJ2-3; CDR3aa: ASSGGPTSTDTQY
v_gene: TRBV5-4; len: 11; j_gene: TRBJ2-1; CDR3aa: ASSLSPGDPPF
v_gene: TRBV24-1; len: 12; j_gene: TRBJ2-1; CDR3aa: ATSDLGTVNEQF
v_gene: TRBV20-1; len: 14; j_gene: TRBJ1-5; CDR3aa: SAREWGQYSNQPQH
v_gene: TRBV9; len: 13; j_gene: TRBJ2-7; CDR3aa: ASSPRTSSSYEQY
v_gene: TRBV3-1; len: 10; j_gene: TRBJ2-4; CDR3aa: ASSQELDIQY
v_gene: TRBV15; len: 15; j_gene: TRBJ2-1; CDR3aa: ATSRDRISGVGNEQF
v_gene: TRBV20-1; len: 11; j_gene: TRBJ2-1; CDR3aa: SAWTSGTGEQF
v_gene: TRBV5-1; len: 12; j_gene: TRBJ2-1; CDR3aa: ASSWDGSYNEQF
v_gene: TRBV5-1; len: 12; j_gene: TRBJ2-7; CDR3aa: ASSFTGSSYEQY
v_gene: TRBV12-3/TRBV12-4; len: 11; j_gene: TRBJ1-5; CDR3aa: ASRRSGNQPQH
v_gene: TRBV19; len: 11; j_gene: TRBJ2-5; CDR3aa: ATKGAYQETQY
v_gene: TRBV7-2; len: 14; j_gene: TRBJ1-1; CDR3aa: ASSSPRTTSGTEAF
v_gene: TRBV29-1; len: 10; j_gene: TRBJ2-1; CDR3aa: SGTSVYNEQF
v_gene: TRBV10-3; len: 9; j_gene: TRBJ1-2; CDR3aa: AVGPQFGYT
v_gene: TRBV6-1; len: 12; j_gene: TRBJ2-5; CDR3aa: ASSGIRGGETQY
v_gene: TRBV20-1; len: 13; j_gene: TRBJ2-2; CDR3aa: SARELAGGQGELF
v_gene: TRBV12-3/TRBV12-4; len: 12; j_gene: TRBJ1-1; CDR3aa: ASSLLGTGFEAF
v_gene: TRBV29-1; len: 14; j_gene: TRBJ2-7; CDR3aa: SVEGGGAGPGYEQY